This T cell receptor beta chain derives from a study of blood T cell repertoires in COVID-19. Turning to the study itself: Spain, Italy and the United States supplied samples that represented acute and convalescent COVID-19. Sources were T cells, B-cell-depleted T cells, or PBMCs; the material itself was cDNA or gDNA.

This clone was found a few times. Profiled with immunoSEQ multiplex PCR; TCRdb holds only in-frame clones, not every one. This sample has around 300,000 clones; 83% occur once, and the top ten carry around a tenth. Trimming shortened V by 4 bases and J by 4 bases, and 9 bases separated the two germline ends. The CDR3 contains 13 residues. The sequenced sample was peripheral blood. V and J are TRBV12-3 or TRBV12-4 and TRBJ2-3, with D perhaps matching TRBD2 (5 bases). This TCR came from a woman aged 45-65 years who had recovered from COVID-19. CDR3 DNA sequence: TGTGCCAGCAGTTATCTCGGGGCAGATACGCAGTATTTT. It encodes CASSYLGADTQYF.